The rows below give T cell receptor beta chains drawn from one sample of a study of cytomegalovirus exposure and HLA in healthy donors. The repertoire was sequenced with immunoSEQ multiplex PCR; TCRdb's copy has only in-frame clones and lacks some. Of 200,000 to 250,000 clones listed, over 80% were seen once; the top ten hold about 14%. The sample consisted of PBMCs. These receptor sequences come from a woman in her thirties in good health and CMV-seropositive. Each CDR3 is given with its conserved first and last residue. Each record gives: clone size, V gene, J gene, D gene, CDR3 DNA, CDR3 protein. The D gene is left open where the match is weak. Only part of the rows carry a size: once, few, many, or a class if the clone is expanded.

size: .
V: TRBV19
J: TRBJ2-7
D: .
DNA: TGTGCCAGTAGTATAGCCGAATTTCGATACGAGCAGTACTTC
CDR3: CASSIAEFRYEQYF

size: .
V: TRBV6-6
J: TRBJ2-1
D: .
DNA: TGTGCCACCGGGGGGCGAGCCAATGAGCAGTTCTTC
CDR3: CATGGRANEQFF

size: once
V: TRBV28
J: TRBJ1-2
D: .
DNA: TGTGCCAGCAGCGACGGAAGCAACTATGGCTACACCTTC
CDR3: CASSDGSNYGYTF

size: few
V: TRBV7-9
J: TRBJ1-5
D: TRBD1
DNA: TGTGCCAGCAGCTTGACGGACAGGTTTCCCCAGCATTTT
CDR3: CASSLTDRFPQHF

size: .
V: TRBV20-1
J: TRBJ1-2
D: .
DNA: TGCAGTGCTAGCAGGGATGATGGCTACACCTTC
CDR3: CSASRDDGYTF

size: .
V: TRBV11-2
J: TRBJ2-7
D: TRBD2
DNA: TGTGCCAGCAGCTATAGACGGACTAGCGGGAGGGGATACGAGCAGTACTTC
CDR3: CASSYRRTSGRGYEQYF

size: .
V: TRBV30
J: TRBJ2-5
D: .
DNA: TGTGCCTGGAGTTTCGACGGCCAAGAGACCCAGTACTTC
CDR3: CAWSFDGQETQYF

size: .
V: TRBV27
J: TRBJ2-7
D: .
DNA: TGTGCCAGCAGTGTACCGGGAGCAAGGGGACCCTACGAGCAGTACTTC
CDR3: CASSVPGARGPYEQYF

size: .
V: TRBV10-3
J: TRBJ1-3
D: .
DNA: TGTGCCATCAGTGTGGGAGCTGGAAACACCATATATTTT
CDR3: CAISVGAGNTIYF

size: .
V: TRBV7-8
J: TRBJ2-7
D: .
DNA: TGTGCCAGCAGCTTTTCCCTGCGGGACTCCTACGAGCAGTACTTC
CDR3: CASSFSLRDSYEQYF

size: .
V: TRBV15
J: TRBJ2-7
D: .
DNA: TGTGCCACCAGCAGAGTAGGTAGTCCCTACGAGCAGTACTTC
CDR3: CATSRVGSPYEQYF

size: few
V: TRBV18
J: TRBJ1-2
D: .
DNA: TGTGCCAGCTCACCACAGGCGGATGAATGGGGCTACACCTTC
CDR3: CASSPQADEWGYTF

size: .
V: TRBV9
J: TRBJ2-3
D: .
DNA: TGTGCCAGCAGCGTAGACAACACAGATACGCAGTATTTT
CDR3: CASSVDNTDTQYF

size: .
V: TRBV6-4
J: TRBJ2-5
D: .
DNA: TGTGCCAGCAGTGACGGAGGTACGATGGAGACCCAGTACTTC
CDR3: CASSDGGTMETQYF

size: .
V: TRBV5-4
J: TRBJ2-1
D: .
DNA: TGTGCCAGCAGGCCGGGAGAGGCGAATGAGCAGTTCTTC
CDR3: CASRPGEANEQFF

size: .
V: TRBV4-1
J: TRBJ2-7
D: TRBD2
DNA: TGCGCCAGCAGCTTCACTAGCGGGAGTTGGTACGAGCAGTACTTC
CDR3: CASSFTSGSWYEQYF

size: .
V: TRBV6-6
J: TRBJ2-1
D: .
DNA: TGTGCCTTCGGCGGGGTGGGTCGCGATGAGCAGTTCTTC
CDR3: CAFGGVGRDEQFF

size: .
V: TRBV27
J: TRBJ2-7
D: .
DNA: TGTGCCAGCAGTTTTATCGCAGGGGCACGCTACGAGCAGTACTTC
CDR3: CASSFIAGARYEQYF

size: .
V: TRBV18
J: TRBJ1-2
D: .
DNA: TGTGCCAGCTCACCTGACAGCTCTAACTATGGCTACACCTTC
CDR3: CASSPDSSNYGYTF

size: .
V: TRBV30
J: TRBJ2-1
D: .
DNA: TGTGCCTGGACAGGGTACAATGAGCAGTTCTTC
CDR3: CAWTGYNEQFF

size: .
V: TRBV5-6
J: TRBJ1-1
D: TRBD1
DNA: TGTGCCAGCAGGTACGGACAGGGGGCCGCTTTCTTT
CDR3: CASRYGQGAAFF

size: .
V: TRBV30
J: TRBJ2-4
D: TRBD2
DNA: TGTGCCCAGACGAGCGGGAGGTTGGGCAAAAACATTCAGTACTTC
CDR3: CAQTSGRLGKNIQYF

size: .
V: TRBV4-2
J: TRBJ1-1
D: .
DNA: TGTGCCAGCAGCCAAGAGTGGAGGCAGAACACTGAAGCTTTCTTT
CDR3: CASSQEWRQNTEAFF

size: .
V: TRBV6-5
J: TRBJ2-7
D: TRBD1
DNA: TGTGCCAGCAGTGCCCCCGGACAGGCGGGCGAGCAGTACTTC
CDR3: CASSAPGQAGEQYF

size: .
V: TRBV5-1
J: TRBJ2-1
D: TRBD1
DNA: TGCGCCAGCAGCTCGGGGACAGTAGGTCTCAATGAGCAGTTCTTC
CDR3: CASSSGTVGLNEQFF

size: .
V: TRBV25-1
J: TRBJ1-1
D: .
DNA: TGTGCCAGCAGTGAATGGGGGGGCGGCACTGAAGCTTTCTTT
CDR3: CASSEWGGGTEAFF

size: .
V: TRBV6-4
J: TRBJ2-1
D: .
DNA: TGTGCCAGCAGTGACGTGGCGAGGAGCTCCTACAATGAGCAGTTCTTC
CDR3: CASSDVARSSYNEQFF

size: .
V: TRBV5-1
J: TRBJ2-7
D: .
DNA: TGCGCCAGCAGCGACAGCCACAGGGACTCCAAAGGATCCTACGAGCAGTACTTC
CDR3: CASSDSHRDSKGSYEQYF

size: .
V: TRBV6-1
J: TRBJ2-3
D: TRBD2
DNA: TGTGCCAGCAGTGAAACCGCGGGGGGCACAGATACGCAGTATTTT
CDR3: CASSETAGGTDTQYF

size: .
V: TRBV27
J: TRBJ2-2
D: .
DNA: TGTGCCAGCAGTTTCGGCGGGGAGCTGTTTTTT
CDR3: CASSFGGELFF

size: .
V: TRBV7-2
J: TRBJ1-2
D: TRBD1
DNA: TGTGCCAGCAGCTCTGACAGGACAGGCGGGGAGTATGGCTACACCTTC
CDR3: CASSSDRTGGEYGYTF

size: few
V: TRBV28
J: TRBJ2-7
D: TRBD1
DNA: TGTGCCAGCAGTGGACAGGGGGCAAAAGAGCAGTACTTC
CDR3: CASSGQGAKEQYF

size: few
V: TRBV19
J: TRBJ2-2
D: .
DNA: TGTGCCAGTCGACTTCCCAGGGGAACCGGGGAGCTGTTTTTT
CDR3: CASRLPRGTGELFF

size: .
V: TRBV5-1
J: TRBJ2-5
D: .
DNA: TGCGCCACCGGGACAAATTGGGAGACCCAGTACTTC
CDR3: CATGTNWETQYF

size: .
V: TRBV27
J: TRBJ2-1
D: .
DNA: TGTGCCAGCAGTGAAGACAGATACCTCCCCTCCTACAATGAGCAGTTCTTC
CDR3: CASSEDRYLPSYNEQFF

size: .
V: TRBV28
J: TRBJ1-5
D: TRBD1
DNA: TGTGCCAGCAGTTTGAAACAGGGGACGCAGCCCCAGCATTTT
CDR3: CASSLKQGTQPQHF

size: once
V: TRBV28
J: TRBJ1-1
D: TRBD1
DNA: TGTGCCAGCAGTCCGAGTGGGACAGGGAAACTGAACACTGAAGCTTTCTTT
CDR3: CASSPSGTGKLNTEAFF

size: .
V: TRBV5-6
J: TRBJ1-2
D: .
DNA: TGTGCCAGCAGCTCTGGCTATGGCTACACCTTC
CDR3: CASSSGYGYTF

size: .
V: TRBV19
J: TRBJ2-7
D: TRBD2
DNA: TGTGCCAGTAGTATACGAGGGAGGGCCGAGAACGAGCAGTACTTC
CDR3: CASSIRGRAENEQYF

size: .
V: TRBV29-1
J: TRBJ1-2
D: .
DNA: TGCAGCGTTGAGGTTCCAGAGCCCTATGGCTACACCTTC
CDR3: CSVEVPEPYGYTF

size: .
V: TRBV19
J: TRBJ2-2
D: .
DNA: TGTGCCAGTATACGGGGCGGGAACACCGGGGAGCTGTTTTTT
CDR3: CASIRGGNTGELFF

size: few
V: TRBV7-2
J: TRBJ2-1
D: .
DNA: TGTGCCAGCAGCTATAGGGGGGCCCACCTACATTTCAATGAGCAGTTCTTC
CDR3: CASSYRGAHLHFNEQFF

size: once
V: TRBV11-2
J: TRBJ2-5
D: TRBD1
DNA: TGTGCCAGCAGGCCTGGACAGGGGGGAAGATGGGAAGAGACCCAGTACTTC
CDR3: CASRPGQGGRWEETQYF

size: .
V: TRBV6-5
J: TRBJ2-2
D: .
DNA: TGTGCCAGTTACAGGGCGAATGCCGGGGAGCTGTTTTTT
CDR3: CASYRANAGELFF

size: .
V: TRBV28
J: TRBJ1-4
D: TRBD1
DNA: TGTGCCAGCAGGATCCGGGACAGGTACACGCCTGCAACTAATGAAAAACTGTTTTTT
CDR3: CASRIRDRYTPATNEKLFF

size: .
V: TRBV2
J: TRBJ2-7
D: .
DNA: TGTGCCAGCATAACCGTCCAGAGCTCCTACGAGCAGTACTTC
CDR3: CASITVQSSYEQYF

size: .
V: TRBV6-1
J: TRBJ2-1
D: .
DNA: TGTGCCAGCAGTGAGAGCCAGAACAATGAGCAGTTCTTC
CDR3: CASSESQNNEQFF

size: .
V: TRBV5-1
J: TRBJ2-7
D: .
DNA: TGCGCCAGCAGCTTGGGGCGGGATTACTACGAGCAGTACTTC
CDR3: CASSLGRDYYEQYF

size: .
V: TRBV27
J: TRBJ2-7
D: .
DNA: TGTGCCAGCAGTTTAATGGGATCCGGATCGTGGACTGACGAGCAGTACTTC
CDR3: CASSLMGSGSWTDEQYF

size: .
V: TRBV2
J: TRBJ1-1
D: .
DNA: TGTGCCAGCAGTTGGCGTTCGGTTGGCTTGTCGAACACTGAAGCTTTCTTT
CDR3: CASSWRSVGLSNTEAFF

size: .
V: TRBV28
J: TRBJ2-7
D: .
DNA: TGTGCCAGCAGTTTAGGCGGGGAGCAGTACTTC
CDR3: CASSLGGEQYF

size: .
V: TRBV5-8
J: TRBJ2-1
D: .
DNA: TGTGCCAGCAGCCCGGTGGGTCGGAGTCCCTACAATGAGCAGTTCTTC
CDR3: CASSPVGRSPYNEQFF

size: .
V: TRBV15
J: TRBJ2-1
D: .
DNA: TGTGCCACCAGCAGAGTCCCTCCGGCCAATGAGCAGTTCTTC
CDR3: CATSRVPPANEQFF

size: .
V: TRBV5-1
J: TRBJ2-4
D: .
DNA: TGCGCCAGCAGCCCTGGGGGGGCAGGGGGCAACATTCAGTACTTC
CDR3: CASSPGGAGGNIQYF

size: once
V: TRBV30
J: TRBJ2-7
D: .
DNA: TGTGCCTGGAATGAGGCCTTTGGGGAGCAGTACTTC
CDR3: CAWNEAFGEQYF